Shown below are 13 T cell receptor beta chains from a single sample sequenced in a study of OX40 agonist ivuxolimab in advanced cancers. Method: immunoSEQ multiplex PCR; TCRdb's copy keeps in-frame clones and lacks some. The data contain some 48,000 clones, around 90% of them singletons. The sequenced sample was CD4+ or CD8+ T cells sorted from blood, obtained in a trial of the OX40 agonist ivuxolimab. The source of these receptors is an adult with an advanced solid tumor such as melanoma, head and neck, liver or kidney cancer.

The chain employs TRBV10-1 and TRBJ2-5, with D unresolved. Looked up from germline, CDR1 is WNHNN and CDR2 is SYGVQD (reference sequence). The CDR3 extends over 16 amino acids. Trimming removed 6 bases at V and 0 bases at J, with 17 bases between. In DNA form, the CDR3 reads TGCGCCAGCAGCCAAATTGATTCGGTCTACCAAGAGACCCAGTACTTC. This gives the protein CASSQIDSVYQETQYF.

The genes are TRBV5-4 and TRBJ1-5; D is possibly TRBD1 (6 bases). V was shortened by 3 bases and J by 0 bases, with 7 bases between the two germline ends. The germline CDR1 and CDR2 sequences are SGHNT and YYREEE (reference sequence). This CDR3 comprises 14 residues. The CDR3 DNA sequence: TGTGCCAGCAGCTCGGACAGTAGCAATCAGCCCCAGCATTTT. This gives the protein CASSSDSSNQPQHF.

This sequence joins TRBV4-2 and TRBJ1-1; TRBD1 matches at 9 bases. V lost 3 bases, J lost 4 bases, and 9 bases stayed unmatched. CDR3 length equals 16 residues. Germline V gives CDR1 LGHNA, CDR2 YNFKEQ. CDR3 protein: CASSHRGQGPSTEAFF. As DNA, the CDR3 is TGTGCCAGCAGCCACAGGGGACAGGGCCCCAGCACTGAAGCTTTCTTT.

The gene calls are TRBV6-5 and TRBJ2-7; 9 bases map to TRBD2. The CDR3 length is 13 residues. J gave up 7 bases and V 4 bases, and 5 bases lay outside the gene matches. Germline V gene data show CDR1 as MNHEY and CDR2 as SVGAGI. The CDR3, as DNA: TGTGCCAGCAGTTCGATTCTAGCGGGGGAGCAGTACGTC. Protein sequence: CASSSILAGEQYV.

The CDR3 DNA sequence: TGTGCCAGCAGTGAGGCTACCTTGGGACTGATGAACACTGAAGCTTTCTTT. It specifies CASSEATLGLMNTEAFF. The chain carries TRBV6-1 and TRBJ1-1; D might be TRBD1 (5 bases). Trimming removed 3 bases at V and 0 bases at J, with 17 bases between. The CDR3 extends over 17 amino acids. The germline V gene has CDR1 MNHNS and CDR2 SASEGT.

The V and J genes are TRBV7-9 and TRBJ2-3, with TRBD2 matching 12 bases. V lost 5 bases to trimming and J lost 3 bases; unmatched junction nucleotides: 6. Germline V gene sequence: CDR1 SEHNR, CDR2 FQNEAQ (reference sequence). This CDR3 is built from 16 residues. The CDR3 spells CASSHRTSGDTDTQYF. CDR3 DNA: TGTGCCAGCAGCCATAGGACTAGCGGGGATACAGATACGCAGTATTTT.

The V call is TRBV19, the J call TRBJ1-6, with D possibly TRBD1 on 5 matching bases. CDR3 length equals 17 residues. Germline V gene data show CDR1 as LNHDA and CDR2 as SQIVND (reference sequence). V gave up 2 bases and J gave up 8 bases, with 19 bases separating them. CDR3 sequence: CASSIRSPGPPDSPLHF. The CDR3 coding sequence is TGTGCCAGTAGTATACGATCCCCGGGACCGCCTGATTCACCCCTCCACTTT.

This clone came up a few times. The chain links TRBV27 to TRBJ2-7; possibly TRBD2 for D (6 bases). Germline V gene sequence: CDR1 MNHEY, CDR2 SMNVEV (reference sequence). Trimming removed 3 bases at V and 2 bases at J, with 17 bases between. The CDR3 runs to 16 residues. The CDR3 DNA reads as TGTGCCAGCAGTTTTTCGACCGGGACTCCTACCTACGAGCAGTACTTC. Translation: CASSFSTGTPTYEQYF.

The V and J genes are TRBV15 and TRBJ2-1; TRBD2 might be the D (6 bases). The germline V gene encodes CDR1 LNHNV and CDR2 YYDKDF (reference sequence). The CDR3 has 14 amino acids. The germline V and J ends were trimmed by 1 base and 7 bases, with 11 bases remaining between them. The CDR3 spells CATSRAPAGNEQFF. Here the CDR3 DNA reads TGTGCCACCAGCAGAGCCCCTGCGGGGAATGAGCAGTTCTTC.

The chain is built from TRBV27 and TRBJ1-2; 8 bases fit TRBD1. Germline CDR1 is MNHEY and CDR2 is SMNVEV (reference sequence). The ends lost 4 bases at V and 8 bases at J; junction bases unmatched: 6. The CDR3 runs to 13 residues. DNA for the CDR3: TGTGCCAGCAGTTCTGCACAGGGGGGCGGCTACACCTTC. It specifies CASSSAQGGGYTF.

The V and J genes are TRBV4-1 and TRBJ2-1; 10 nucleotides match TRBD2. The CDR3 has 12 residues. Per the germline V gene, CDR1 is MGHRA and CDR2 is YSYEKL. V dropped 5 bases and J dropped 8; count of bases not matched to a gene: 0. The CDR3 sequence is CASSGTSDEQFF. The CDR3 DNA reads as TGCGCCAGCAGCGGGACTAGCGATGAGCAGTTCTTC.

This chain links TRBV9 with TRBJ1-5, with D tentatively TRBD1 (5 bases). The ends were cut back, 4 bases at V and 2 bases at J, with 16 bases in the middle. The CDR3 extends over 16 amino acids. Germline V lookup: CDR1 SGDLS, CDR2 YYNGEE. The CDR3 DNA reads as TGTGCCAGCAGCTCCCGGGAGGGAGGGGGCAATCAGCCCCAGCATTTT. Translation gives CASSSREGGGNQPQHF.

The chain couples TRBV11-2 to TRBJ1-3; D is uncertain. CDR1 is SGHAT, CDR2 FQNNGV, per germline. V was cut by 3 bases and J by 5 bases, with 2 bases left in between. The CDR3 extends over 11 amino acids. The CDR3 DNA reads as TGTGCCAGCAGCTTCCGAAACACCATATATTTT. Encoded protein: CASSFRNTIYF.